This entry lists 32 T cell receptor beta chains sequenced from one sample in a study of T cells in Graves' hyperthyroidism and ophthalmopathy. TCR beta CDR3 regions were amplified from RNA. During a first-round RT-PCR of the TCR CDR3, the HTBI primer set was used. From the multiplex PCR reads, TCRdb called clonotypes with MiXCR, one entry per CDR3 protein. Of some 340,000 distinct CDR3 sequences in the sample, roughly 13% were seen once. The material sequenced was blood. All receptors derive from a woman aged 40 to 50 with Graves' ophthalmopathy.

This clonotype has a single count. The chain carries TRBV6-1 and TRBJ2-5; 13 positions match TRBD2. V was pared by 2 bases and J by 5 bases, with 11 bases of the junction left unmatched. The CDR3 totals 18 residues. Per the germline V gene, CDR1 is MNHNS and CDR2 is SASEGT. The CDR3 DNA reads TGTGCCAGCAGTGAACCACTAGCGGGAGGGTGGGGTGGGGAGACCCAGTACTTC. Amino acid sequence: CASSEPLAGGWGGETQYF.

This clonotype was detected ten times or more. The rearrangement links TRBV6-1 to TRBJ2-5; possibly TRBD1 for D (5 bases). Trimming shortened V by 2 bases and J by 5 bases, and 21 bases separated the two germline ends. The CDR3 loop spans 17 amino acids. Germline V gene sequence: CDR1 MNHNS, CDR2 SASEGT. CDR3 residues: CASSERAEWGLGETQYF. CDR3 sequence (DNA): TGTGCCAGCAGTGAAAGGGCAGAATGGGGCCTGGGGGAGACCCAGTACTTC.

This clonotype was seen many times. Here the CDR3 reads CASRHQGERYF. The CDR3 region has the DNA TGTGCCAGCAGACACCAGGGAGAACGGTACTTC. This chain links TRBV2 with TRBJ2-7; D assignment may be TRBD1 or TRBD2 (5 bases each). Between the trimmed V and J ends, which lost 6 bases and 12 bases, there was a span of 15 bases. The germline V gene encodes CDR1 SNHLY and CDR2 FYNNEI. This CDR3 comprises 11 residues.

This clonotype has at least ten counts. DNA for the CDR3: TGTGCCAGCAGTTTTGTAGGGGTAGGGTATGGCTACACCTTC. It codes for CASSFVGVGYGYTF. The chain joins TRBV27 to TRBJ1-2; D is perhaps TRBD1 (5 bases). This CDR3 comprises 14 residues. V lost 3 bases, J lost 5 bases, and 13 bases lay in between. Germline values: CDR1 MNHEY, CDR2 SMNVEV (reference sequence).

The CDR3 DNA is TGTGCCACCAGCAGGACACAGGGAAGCAATCAGCCCCAGCATTTT. As protein: CATSRTQGSNQPQHF. J is TRBJ1-5 and V is TRBV15, with TRBD1 as a possible D gene (6 bases). The V end was cut by 3 bases, the J end by 1 base, with 10 bases between. Germline CDR1 LNHNV, CDR2 YYDKDF (reference sequence). This CDR3 is 15 amino acids long.

At least ten counts were recorded for this clonotype. The CDR3 reads CASSPPGKRGNTIYF. As DNA, the CDR3 is TGTGCCAGCTCACCACCGGGGAAGAGGGGAAACACCATATATTTT. The rearrangement uses TRBV18 and TRBJ1-3, with unresolved D. CDR3 length: 15 residues. Trimming took off 0 bases at V and 4 bases at J, with 10 bases between the two ends. Germline CDR1 reads KGHSH; CDR2 reads LQKENI.

This clonotype was observed at least ten times. DNA for the CDR3: TGTGCCAGTAGTAAGGTCAGGACCTATGGCTACACCTTC. Encoded protein: CASSKVRTYGYTF. The rearrangement links TRBV19 to TRBJ1-2; D is unresolved. The CDR3 has 13 amino acids. Germline CDR1 reads LNHDA; CDR2 reads SQIVND (reference sequence). The V end lost 4 bases, the J end lost 4 bases, and 10 bases lay between the germline ends.

The chain joins TRBV3-1 to TRBJ2-5; TRBD2 agrees at 14 bases. This CDR3 is 18 amino acids long. Germline CDR1 and CDR2: LGHDT and YNNKEL (reference sequence). After removal of 5 bases from V and 0 bases from J, the junction contained 8 bases not matched to a gene. Here the CDR3 reads CASSSPTSGGANQETQYF. The CDR3 nucleotides are TGTGCCAGCAGCTCCCCGACTAGCGGGGGGGCTAACCAAGAGACCCAGTACTTC.

This clonotype occurred a few times. The chain carries TRBV7-8 and TRBJ2-1; D ambiguous. Germline V gene data show CDR1 as SGHVS and CDR2 as FQNEAQ. The CDR3 runs 12 residues. The germline V and J ends were trimmed by 5 bases and 15 bases, with 17 bases remaining between them. CDR3 DNA sequence: TGTGCCAGCAGCGCCAGTACCGACCCGGCGTTCTTC. This gives the protein CASSASTDPAFF. The full variable domain, rest sourced from reference TRBV7-8 and TRBJ2-1, is GAGVSQSPRYKVAKRGQDVALRCDPISGHVSLFWYQQALGQGPEFLTYFQNEAQLDKSGLPSDRFFAERPEGSVSTLKIQRTQQEDSAVYLCASSASTDPAFFGPGTRLTVL.

This chain links TRBV7-2 with TRBJ2-7, with 12 bases aligning to TRBD2. Germline loops: CDR1 SGHTA, CDR2 FQGNSA. The CDR3 has 15 residues. J lost 6 bases, V lost 4 bases, and 7 bases had no gene match. CDR3 coding DNA: TGTGCCAGCAGCTCAGTTTCTAGCGGGAGGGCCGAGCAGTACTTC. Translating it yields CASSSVSSGRAEQYF.

This clonotype has a handful of counts. This chain joins TRBV20-1 and TRBJ2-1; 8 bases are a match to TRBD2. The length of the CDR3 is 15 residues. Germline lookup yields CDR1 DFQATT and CDR2 SNEGSKA (reference sequence). V was clipped by 6 bases and J by 4 bases; unmatched bases: 11. CDR3 coding DNA: TGCAGTGCAGCCGCTGCGGGACTAGATTACAATGAGCAGTTCTTC. Protein product: CSAAAAGLDYNEQFF.

This clonotype was counted many times. V gene TRBV6-1 combines with J gene TRBJ2-1, with 9 bases fitting TRBD2. CDR1 is MNHNS, CDR2 SASEGT, per germline. This CDR3 has 14 amino acids. V shed 7 bases and J 5 bases; nucleotides not matched to a gene: 6. The CDR3 reads CASKRGVGDNEQFF. The CDR3 DNA reads TGTGCCAGCAAGCGGGGGGTAGGGGACAATGAGCAGTTCTTC.

The CDR3 reads CASSPGLAIGQETQYF. The CDR3 DNA sequence: TGTGCCAGCAGCCCGGGACTAGCGATCGGCCAAGAGACCCAGTACTTC. This sequence joins TRBV3-1 and TRBJ2-5; TRBD2 matches at 10 bases. CDR1 LGHDT and CDR2 YNNKEL come from the germline V gene (reference sequence). The CDR3 is 16 residues long. V shed 4 bases, J shed 1 base, and the junction held 6 bases outside the gene matches.

This clonotype appeared many times. V usage is TRBV19 and J usage is TRBJ1-2, with D unclear. Germline V lookup: CDR1 LNHDA, CDR2 SQIVND (reference sequence). The V end lost 10 bases, the J end lost 3 bases, and 12 bases lay between the germline ends. This CDR3 has 12 amino acids. Here the CDR3 reads CATAGEYYGYTF. The CDR3, as DNA: TGTGCCACCGCAGGAGAGTACTATGGCTACACCTTC.

Worth noting for this clonotype: A much larger clone sits a single nucleotide away, making a read error possible. The chain combines TRBV13 with TRBJ2-7; 8 bases map to TRBD1. The CDR3 is 14 residues long. The germline gives CDR1 PRHDT, CDR2 FYEKMQ (reference sequence). With 8 bases clipped from V and 2 bases from J, the junction kept 8 bases outside the gene matches. This CDR3 is CASLRQGRTYEQYF. The DNA of the CDR3 is TGTGCCAGCCTAAGACAGGGGAGGACCTACGAGCAGTACTTC.

The chain has TRBV4-1 and TRBJ1-3; TRBD1 might be the D (6 bases). Germline V gene data show CDR1 as MGHRA and CDR2 as YSYEKL. The CDR3 contains 14 residues. With 4 bases removed from V and 2 bases from J, the gap between germline ends came to 9 bases. The CDR3 loop reads CASSPGGPGNTIYF. The CDR3 DNA follows: TGCGCCAGCAGCCCGGGGGGGCCTGGAAACACCATATATTTT.

CDR3 residues: CASSSQGARPYNEQFF. CDR3 in DNA: TGTGCCAGTAGTTCCCAGGGGGCGCGTCCCTACAATGAGCAGTTCTTC. The chain uses TRBV19 and TRBJ2-1; the match to TRBD1 covers 8 bases. Germline values: CDR1 LNHDA, CDR2 SQIVND (reference sequence). CDR3 length: 16 residues. V dropped 5 bases and J dropped 2; count of bases not matched to a gene: 8.

The V call is TRBV28, the J call TRBJ2-7, with TRBD2 matching 7 bases. The CDR3 extends over 12 amino acids. Germline V gives CDR1 MDHEN, CDR2 SYDVKM. Germline trimming cut 6 bases from V and 6 bases from J; bases unmatched to any gene: 5. CDR3 DNA sequence: TGTGCCAGCAGCCCATTAGCGGGCGAGCAGTACTTC. Translated: CASSPLAGEQYF.

This clonotype was counted between two and nine times. The rearrangement joins TRBV29-1 to TRBJ1-4; D gene unclear. Germline CDR1 SQVTM, CDR2 ANQGSEA. This CDR3 spans 12 amino acids. Trimming took 4 bases from V and 2 from J, leaving 5 bases between them. CDR3 in amino acids: CSVVGTNEKLFF. As DNA, the CDR3 is TGCAGCGTTGTAGGGACTAATGAAAAACTGTTTTTT.

This clonotype came up many times. The rearrangement uses TRBV6-1 and TRBJ2-5; D ambiguous. This CDR3 has 14 residues. Deletions cut 1 base from V and 1 base from J, with 7 bases between. Germline loops: CDR1 MNHNS, CDR2 SASEGT. The CDR3 bases are TGTGCCAGCAGTGAAGGACGGGCCCAAGAGACCCAGTACTTC. It specifies CASSEGRAQETQYF.

This clonotype was seen at least ten times. V gene TRBV15 combines with J gene TRBJ1-2; maybe TRBD1 (5 bases). CDR1 LNHNV and CDR2 YYDKDF come from the germline V gene (reference sequence). V lost 2 bases to trimming and J lost 6 bases, with 10 bases between them. The CDR3 sequence is 13 residues long. For the CDR3, the DNA is TGTGCCACCAGCAGACTCGGACAACATGGCTACACCTTC. Protein sequence: CATSRLGQHGYTF.

In its sample, this clonotype was seen many times. The genes are TRBV28 and TRBJ2-7; D ambiguous. The CDR3 runs to 15 residues. Germline V lookup: CDR1 MDHEN, CDR2 SYDVKM. Trimming pared 5 bases from V and 3 bases from J, leaving 17 bases between. This chain's CDR3 is CASSPLFRPVYEQYF. CDR3 bases: TGTGCCAGCAGTCCCCTGTTTAGGCCAGTCTACGAGCAGTACTTC.

This clonotype showed up many times. This chain joins TRBV20-1 and TRBJ2-1; perhaps TRBD1 as D (5 bases). The V gene lost 0 bases and the J gene lost 2 bases, with 11 bases spanning the gap. CDR1 DFQATT and CDR2 SNEGSKA come from the germline V gene (reference sequence). The CDR3 is made up of 15 amino acids. CDR3 loop: CSARDDSFPYNEQFF. The CDR3, as DNA: TGCAGTGCTAGAGATGACAGTTTCCCCTACAATGAGCAGTTCTTC.

This clonotype has at least ten counts. The chain uses TRBV6-1 and TRBJ1-1; D may be TRBD1 (6 bases). Looked up from germline, CDR1 is MNHNS and CDR2 is SASEGT. Trimming stripped 7 bases from V and 1 base from J, with 10 bases between. The CDR3 runs 13 residues. The CDR3 nucleotides are TGTGCCAGCAAGCTACAGGGGAACACTGAAGCTTTCTTT. Translating it yields CASKLQGNTEAFF.

The chain joins TRBV9 to TRBJ2-1; D may be TRBD1 or TRBD2 (6 bases each). The V gene's germline CDR1 is SGDLS and CDR2 YYNGEE. Trimming removed 6 bases at V and 4 bases at J, with 17 bases between. This CDR3 spans 15 amino acids. CDR3: CASNRQEGFYNEQFF. The DNA of the CDR3 is TGTGCCAGCAACCGACAGGAGGGGTTTTACAATGAGCAGTTCTTC.

This clonotype has more than one count but fewer than ten. This chain connects TRBV30 to TRBJ1-5, with D hard to call. CDR3 length: 14 residues. V was clipped by 3 bases and J by 0 bases, with 9 bases between them. In germline, CDR1 is GTSNPN, CDR2 SVGIG (reference sequence). CDR3 sequence reads: CAWRGPYSNQPQHF. The CDR3 nucleotides are TGTGCCTGGAGGGGCCCATATAGCAATCAGCCCCAGCATTTT.

This clonotype came up many times. This chain links TRBV3-1 with TRBJ2-1; D possibly corresponds to TRBD1 (6 bases). Germline V lookup: CDR1 LGHDT, CDR2 YNNKEL (reference sequence). Trimming took 3 bases from V and 6 from J, leaving 18 bases between them. CDR3 length: 16 amino acids. The CDR3 loop reads CASSHSGARGLNEQFF. The CDR3 DNA reads as TGTGCCAGCAGCCACTCCGGGGCCAGGGGCCTCAATGAGCAGTTCTTC.

V is TRBV5-5 and J is TRBJ2-1; TRBD2 is a possible D gene (5 bases). V lost 3 bases, J lost 6 bases, and 13 bases lay in between. Germline assignment: CDR1 SGHKS and CDR2 YYEKEE (reference sequence). This CDR3 is 14 amino acids long. The CDR3 DNA is TGTGCCAGCAGCTACCAACTAGTGCCCAATGAGCAGTTCTTC. It translates to CASSYQLVPNEQFF.

This clonotype has a count of ten or more. The chain carries TRBV18 and TRBJ2-3; D is unresolved. The length of the CDR3 is 11 residues. The germline V gene has CDR1 KGHSH and CDR2 LQKENI. V lost 5 bases to trimming and J lost 6 bases, with 6 bases between them. Written as DNA, the CDR3 is TGTGCCAGCTCAGGTGAGGATACGCAGTATTTT. Translated: CASSGEDTQYF. Combining the CDR3 with reference TRBV18 and TRBJ2-3 gives the whole variable domain NAGVMQNPRHLVRRRGQEARLRCSPMKGHSHVYWYRQLPEEGLKFMVYLQKENIIDESGMPKERFSAEFPKEGPSILRIQQVVRGDSAAYFCASSGEDTQYFGPGTRLTVL.

This clonotype was seen repeatedly, ten times or more. The rearrangement links TRBV5-5 to TRBJ2-7; TRBD1 agrees at 7 bases. The V and J ends lost 4 bases and 0 bases, in that order; junction bases with no gene match: 13. This CDR3 comprises 17 residues. Germline V CDR1 and CDR2: SGHKS, YYEKEE (reference sequence). The CDR3 DNA is TGTGCCAGCAGCAGCGTGACAGGGTACGGGACCTCCTACGAGCAGTACTTC. Protein: CASSSVTGYGTSYEQYF.

This clonotype was recorded a few times. This rearrangement joins TRBV27 to TRBJ2-1; D not resolved. There are 12 residues in the CDR3. CDR1 is MNHEY, CDR2 SMNVEV, per germline (reference sequence). V shed 3 bases and J shed 9 bases, with 9 bases lying between them. The CDR3 DNA is TGTGCCAGCAGTTTGGTGGCAGGTGAGCAGTTCTTC. It codes for CASSLVAGEQFF.

This clonotype occurred many times. The chain couples TRBV27 to TRBJ1-5; D may be TRBD1 (5 bases). The V gene lost 4 bases and the J gene lost 5 bases, with 12 bases spanning the gap. Germline-derived CDR1 and CDR2 are MNHEY and SMNVEV (reference sequence). CDR3 length: 14 residues. CDR3: CASSSSGLDQPQHF. CDR3 nucleotide sequence: TGTGCCAGCAGTTCCTCGGGGCTGGATCAGCCCCAGCATTTT.